This TCR beta chain was captured in a study of blood T cell repertoires in COVID-19. Study summary: COVID-19 samples, acute and convalescent, were from the United States, Italy and Spain. In each case, the material was cDNA or gDNA derived from T cells, B-cell-depleted T cells, or PBMCs.

Authors' methods: For nucleated cells, counts were estimated from reference gene primer amplification. Profiling relied on immunoSEQ multiplex PCR, and the TCRdb table lists in-frame clones only, not all of them. That table furnishes V, J and clone size, whereas the DNA furnished D and trimming. The data hold approximately 22,000 clones, with roughly 90% observed a single time. Trimming shortened V by 7 bases and J by 1 base, and 16 bases separated the two germline ends. Germline CDR1 reads MDHEN; CDR2 reads SYDVKM. The CDR3 consists of 15 residues. Sequenced: peripheral blood. This TCR derives from a human donor in a cohort sampled during active COVID-19. The chain links TRBV28 to TRBJ2-5; a weak D match, TRBD2 (6 bases). This chain's CDR3 is CASKEGRSFQETQYF. DNA for the CDR3: TGTGCCAGCAAGGAGGGGCGCTCCTTCCAAGAGACCCAGTACTTC.